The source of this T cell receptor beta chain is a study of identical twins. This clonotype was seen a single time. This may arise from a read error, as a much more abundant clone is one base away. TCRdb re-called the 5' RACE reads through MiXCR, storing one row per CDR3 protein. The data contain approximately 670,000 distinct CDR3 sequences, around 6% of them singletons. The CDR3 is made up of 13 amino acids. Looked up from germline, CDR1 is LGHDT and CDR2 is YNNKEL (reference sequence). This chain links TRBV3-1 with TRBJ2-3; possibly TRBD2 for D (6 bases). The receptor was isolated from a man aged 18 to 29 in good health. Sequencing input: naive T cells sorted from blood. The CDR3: CVSSQRRGDTQYF. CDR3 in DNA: TGTGTCAGCAGCCAACGGCGGGGAGATACGCAGTATTTT.